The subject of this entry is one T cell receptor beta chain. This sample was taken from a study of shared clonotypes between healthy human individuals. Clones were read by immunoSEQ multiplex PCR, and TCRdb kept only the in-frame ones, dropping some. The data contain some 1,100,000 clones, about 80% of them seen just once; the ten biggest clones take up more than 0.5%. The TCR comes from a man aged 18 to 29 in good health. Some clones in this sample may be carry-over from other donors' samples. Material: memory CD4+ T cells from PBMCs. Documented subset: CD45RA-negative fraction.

CDR3 amino acids: CASSLRQGGTEAFF. Here the CDR3 DNA reads TGTGCCAGCTCACTCCGACAGGGCGGCACTGAAGCTTTCTTT. This rearrangement joins TRBV18 to TRBJ1-1, with TRBD1 matching over 7 bases. The trim removed 4 bases at V and 4 bases at J, leaving 6 bases unmatched. This CDR3 is built from 14 residues. Per germline, CDR1 KGHSH and CDR2 LQKENI.